This entry is about one T cell receptor beta chain. Participants spanned ages roughly 18 to 90 years and resided in about 25 US areas. Within the 2 weeks before study entry, each person in the exposed group met a COVID-19 case. Trimming shortened V by 4 bases and J by 6 bases, and 13 bases separated the two germline ends. Per germline, CDR1 SNHLY and CDR2 FYNNEI. CDR3 size: 13 residues. These data belong to a study of blood T cell repertoires in COVID-19. Study-level background: Sample material is recorded as cDNA or gDNA derived from T cells, B-cell-depleted T cells, or PBMCs.

The repertoire was sequenced with immunoSEQ multiplex PCR; TCRdb's copy has only in-frame clones and lacks some. The data hold 350,000 to 500,000 clones, with roughly 88% observed a single time. The gene calls are TRBV2 and TRBJ2-7; D perhaps matches TRBD2 (6 bases). The specimen sequenced was PBMCs or T cells enriched from blood (not recorded which). The sequence came from a woman between 18 and 29 years old who had been exposed to COVID-19. The CDR3 region is CASSGVGGPEQYF. CDR3 nucleotide sequence: TGTGCCAGCAGTGGGGTCGGGGGACCCGAGCAGTACTTC.